These 22 T cell receptor beta chains originate from one sample sequenced in a study of beta chain features in type 1 diabetes. General study results and limits: The study found moderately but significantly shorter TCRB CDR3s in all four CD4+ subsets of Type 1 diabetes patients.

Sequencing targeted expressed TCRB transcripts, as all isolated RNA had been reverse transcribed. Produced via immunoSEQ multiplex PCR; TCRdb's table is partial and in-frame only. The data contain about 370,000 clones, around a tenth of them singletons. These receptors are not linked to any known antigen. Source material: central memory CD4+ T cells from blood. These receptors were taken from a man aged 25-40 years with type 1 diabetes.

This clone was seen only a few times. The chain links TRBV5-1 to TRBJ2-2, with TRBD2 matching over 9 bases. V lost 3 bases, J lost 6 bases, and 12 bases stayed unmatched. CDR3 length: 17 amino acids. Germline V gene lookup returns CDR1 SGHRS and CDR2 YFSETQ. The CDR3 sequence is CASSSNLAGARAGELFF. The CDR3 DNA reads as TGCGCCAGCAGCTCGAACTTAGCGGGAGCACGAGCCGGGGAGCTGTTTTTT.

V is TRBV4-2 and J is TRBJ2-3, with 14 positions matching TRBD2. Germline CDR1 and CDR2: LGHNA and YNFKEQ. CDR3 length equals 18 residues. V shed 2 bases, J shed 2 bases, and the junction held 6 bases outside the gene matches. CDR3 DNA sequence: TGTGCCAGCAGCCAAATGACTAGCGGGAGGGCGTTCACAGATACGCAGTATTTT. Encoded protein: CASSQMTSGRAFTDTQYF.

This chain uses TRBV6-1 with TRBJ1-5; maybe TRBD1 (5 bases). This CDR3 contains 15 residues. V lost 5 bases and J lost 0, with 11 bases in between. CDR1 is MNHNS, CDR2 SASEGT, per germline. CDR3 sequence reads: CASSLGAYSNQPQHF. The DNA of the CDR3 is TGTGCCAGCAGTCTAGGGGCTTATAGCAATCAGCCCCAGCATTTT.

This clone was observed at least ten times. This rearrangement joins TRBV29-1 to TRBJ2-2; TRBD1 matches 9 bases. The trim removed 6 bases at V and 7 bases at J, leaving 9 bases unmatched. Per the germline V gene, CDR1 is SQVTM and CDR2 is ANQGSEA. The CDR3 has 14 residues. The DNA for the CDR3 is TGCAGCGTCCGGACAGGGGTCCGAATCGGGGAGCTGTTTTTT. It translates to CSVRTGVRIGELFF.

In this sample, this clone turned up a few times. V usage is TRBV7-2 and J usage is TRBJ1-5; no clear D gene. The CDR3 consists of 13 residues. From germline, CDR1 is SGHTA and CDR2 FQGNSA. V lost 8 bases to trimming and J lost 4 bases, with 12 bases between them. The CDR3 bases are TGTGCCAGCTCGCTGTCGAGGAATCAGCCCCAGCATTTT. It codes for CASSLSRNQPQHF.

In this sample, this clone turned up a few times. The chain uses TRBV18 and TRBJ2-5, with 9 bases fitting TRBD1. Germline-derived CDR1 and CDR2 are KGHSH and LQKENI. This CDR3 has 15 amino acids. The ends lost 3 bases at V and 5 bases at J; junction bases unmatched: 7. The CDR3 nucleotides are TGTGCCAGCTCACCTAAACAGGGGGCAGCGGAGACCCAGTACTTC. Its protein is CASSPKQGAAETQYF.

This clone was counted a few times. V and J are TRBV11-2 and TRBJ1-2, with D maybe TRBD1 (5 bases). This CDR3 has 17 residues. The germline V gene encodes CDR1 SGHAT and CDR2 FQNNGV. Trimming stripped 1 base from V and 0 bases from J, with 15 bases between. CDR3 DNA sequence: TGTGCCAGCAGCTTAGTTTGGGACCTAGGGACTAACTATGGCTACACCTTC. Its translation is CASSLVWDLGTNYGYTF.

The V call is TRBV10-3, the J call TRBJ2-1; TRBD1 matches 8 bases. J gave up 9 bases and V 7 bases, and 8 bases lay outside the gene matches. The CDR3 consists of 13 residues. CDR1 and CDR2 (germline): ENHRY, SYGVKD. The CDR3 is CAINGQGDSEQFF. As DNA, the CDR3 is TGTGCCATCAATGGACAGGGTGATAGTGAGCAGTTCTTC.

A few counts support this clone. The chain combines TRBV18 with TRBJ1-3; a weak D match, TRBD1 (5 bases). From germline, CDR1 is KGHSH and CDR2 LQKENI. The V end was cut by 3 bases, the J end by 0 bases, with 15 bases between. The length of the CDR3 is 17 residues. CDR3 region: CASSPSKQVYSGNTIYF. The DNA for the CDR3 is TGTGCCAGCTCACCCTCGAAACAGGTGTACTCTGGAAACACCATATATTTT. Complete variable domain (other parts from reference TRBV18 and TRBJ1-3): NAGVMQNPRHLVRRRGQEARLRCSPMKGHSHVYWYRQLPEEGLKFMVYLQKENIIDESGMPKERFSAEFPKEGPSILRIQQVVRGDSAAYFCASSPSKQVYSGNTIYFGEGSWLTVV.

The genes are TRBV7-9 and TRBJ2-3; 9 positions agree with TRBD2. Germline V CDR1 and CDR2: SEHNR, FQNEAQ (reference sequence). The length of the CDR3 is 14 residues. V shed 3 bases and J 6 bases; nucleotides not matched to a gene: 4. The CDR3 loop reads CASSFTSGWDTQYF. In DNA form, the CDR3 reads TGTGCCAGCAGCTTCACTAGCGGGTGGGATACGCAGTATTTT.

The gene calls are TRBV5-1 and TRBJ2-5, with TRBD1 matching 10 bases. V gave up 4 bases and J gave up 6 bases; unmatched junction bases: 9. Germline V gene data show CDR1 as SGHRS and CDR2 as YFSETQ. The CDR3 covers 15 residues. CDR3 in amino acids: CASSAGTGEGKTQYF. The CDR3 bases are TGCGCCAGCAGCGCCGGGACAGGGGAGGGAAAGACCCAGTACTTC.

This clone was seen only a few times. CDR3: CASSHQAGWDEKLFF. The CDR3 region has the DNA TGTGCCAGCAGCCATCAGGCAGGTTGGGATGAAAAACTGTTTTTT. The rearrangement uses TRBV14 and TRBJ1-4, with D unclear. This CDR3 spans 15 amino acids. V dropped 3 bases and J dropped 6 bases, with 14 bases sitting between them. CDR1 and CDR2 (germline): SGHDN, FVKESK. The variable domain in full, with the rest retrieved from reference TRBV14 and TRBJ1-4, is EAGVTQFPSHSVIEKGQTVTLRCDPISGHDNLYWYRRVMGKEIKFLLHFVKESKQDESGMPNNRFLAERTGGTYSTLKVQPAELEDSGVYFCASSHQAGWDEKLFFGSGTQLSVL.

This clone showed up just a few times. The chain recombines TRBV28 with TRBJ2-7, with 8 nucleotides matching TRBD2. CDR3 length: 14 amino acids. V trimming: 9 bases; J trimming: 4 bases; junction bases outside the gene matches: 11. In germline, CDR1 is MDHEN, CDR2 SYDVKM. This chain's CDR3 is CASETGTRAYEQYF. CDR3 coding DNA: TGTGCCAGTGAGACCGGGACTAGGGCTTACGAGCAGTACTTC.

The chain joins TRBV20-1 to TRBJ2-5; D gene ambiguous. Germline assignment: CDR1 DFQATT and CDR2 SNEGSKA (reference sequence). The CDR3 has 10 amino acids. V lost 5 bases to trimming and J lost 2 bases, with 3 bases between them. CDR3 coding DNA: TGCAGTGCTGAGCAAGAGACCCAGTACTTC. Its translation: CSAEQETQYF.

This clone was seen only a few times. The junction shows a germline mismatch at one end, possibly a read error. CDR3 amino acids: CASTEKGIGEPFF. In DNA, the CDR3 is TGTGCCAGCACCGAAAAGGGTATTGGGGAGCCGTTCTTC. This rearrangement joins TRBV9 to TRBJ2-1, with D maybe TRBD2 (5 bases). CDR1 and CDR2 (germline): SGDLS, YYNGEE. This CDR3 has 13 amino acids.

This clone was seen a handful of times. V usage is TRBV5-1 and J usage is TRBJ2-2, with D perhaps matching TRBD2 (5 bases). The CDR3 has 16 amino acids. V shed 3 bases and J shed 0 bases, with 12 bases lying between them. Germline V gene sequence: CDR1 SGHRS, CDR2 YFSETQ. The CDR3, as DNA: TGCGCCAGCAGCTGGAACAGCGGAGCGAACACCGGGGAGCTGTTTTTT. It codes for CASSWNSGANTGELFF.

The CDR3 here is CASSPSYHMAEGKLFF. Written as DNA, the CDR3 is TGTGCCAGCAGCCCTTCCTATCATATGGCGGAAGGAAAACTGTTTTTT. V gene TRBV4-2 combines with J gene TRBJ1-4, with no clear D. Trimming removed 4 bases from V and 10 bases from J, with 22 bases in between. CDR3 size: 16 residues. Germline CDR1 LGHNA, CDR2 YNFKEQ.

This clone was picked up a small number of times. The chain has TRBV7-2 and TRBJ1-1; TRBD1 matches 7 bases. The CDR3 is 15 amino acids. V shed 3 bases, J shed 0 bases, and the junction held 4 bases outside the gene matches. Germline CDR1 and CDR2: SGHTA and FQGNSA. The CDR3 nucleotides are TGTGCCAGCAGCTTGTGGACAGGCTTGAACACTGAAGCTTTCTTT. Translated: CASSLWTGLNTEAFF.

This chain joins TRBV4-3 and TRBJ2-7, with TRBD1 matching over 7 bases. Germline CDR1 and CDR2: LGHNA and YSLEER. The V segment lost 1 base and the J segment 3 bases; nucleotides outside the gene matches: 3. The CDR3 spans 14 residues. The CDR3 bases are TGCGCCAGCAGCCAAGGATGGGACAGCTACGAGCAGTACTTC. Its translation: CASSQGWDSYEQYF.

This chain joins TRBV19 and TRBJ2-4, with D perhaps TRBD2 (5 bases). The CDR3 has 15 residues. CDR1 is LNHDA, CDR2 SQIVND, per germline (reference sequence). Trimming stripped 6 bases from V and 9 bases from J, with 21 bases between. Here the CDR3 reads CASRAVGVSNLIQYF. The CDR3 coding sequence is TGTGCCAGTAGGGCGGTGGGAGTTTCAAATCTCATTCAGTACTTC.

This clone appeared a few times. This chain links TRBV2 with TRBJ1-5, with D unresolved. This CDR3 has 13 amino acids. The V gene's germline CDR1 is SNHLY and CDR2 FYNNEI. Trimming removed 3 bases at V and 9 bases at J, with 12 bases between. The DNA of the CDR3 is TGTGCCAGCAGTGATAACGCGGAGTTGCCCCAGCATTTT. It codes for CASSDNAELPQHF.

This clone was seen only a few times. V gene TRBV28 combines with J gene TRBJ2-7, with TRBD2 matching over 7 bases. V lost 0 bases and J lost 7; bases outside the gene matches: 9. From germline, CDR1 is MDHEN and CDR2 SYDVKM. The CDR3 spans 15 residues. The CDR3, as DNA: TGTGCCAGCAGTTTATGGGGACTCCGGCGGGGGGAGCAGTACTTC. Residues: CASSLWGLRRGEQYF. The whole variable domain, remainder taken from reference TRBV28 and TRBJ2-7, is DVKVTQSSRYLVKRTGEKVFLECVQDMDHENMFWYRQDPGLGLRLIYFSYDVKMKEKGDIPEGYSVSREKKERFSLILESASTNQTSMYLCASSLWGLRRGEQYFGPGTRLTVT.